This T cell receptor beta chain was sequenced in a study of vaccination effects on CD4 cells after COVID-19. Study overall: Participants got two doses of BNT162b2 or mRNA-1273 vaccine.

The CDR3 is made up of 15 amino acids. V dropped 2 bases and J dropped 5; count of bases not matched to a gene: 8. A note on this clone: Its antigen is still unknown.

Generated by immunoSEQ multiplex PCR, the TCRdb table keeps only in-frame clones and is missing some. Among around 21,000 clones listed, 60% to 80% were seen once. In the ViraFEST assay, antigen-specific CD4+ clonotypes were identified by expansion after peptide-pool stimulation. Once cultured for about 9 days, the cells underwent separation to obtain CD4+ T cells. Having tested negative for nucleocapsid antibodies, the vaccine recipients showed no prior SARS-CoV-2 infection. Researchers reported culturing two million PBMC in each well, adding about 11 IU/ml IL-2 and 10 ug/ml peptides. The authors exchanged half the medium for IL-2 medium on days 3 and 7.

This clonotype originated in a human donor who received a COVID-19 vaccine. Here the sequenced sample was CD4+ T cells from PBMCs cultured with HCoV-NL63 spike peptides, taken before COVID-19 vaccination. The rearrangement uses TRBV23-1 and TRBJ2-7; 8 bases align to TRBD1. TRBV23-1 is annotated as an ORF whose role is uncertain. In nucleotides, the CDR3 is TGCGCCAGCAGTCAAGAGGGACAGGTCACCCACGAGCAGTACTTC. It is translated as CASSQEGQVTHEQYF.